This is a list of T cell receptor beta chains from one sample in a study of shared clonotypes between healthy human individuals. The repertoire was sequenced with immunoSEQ multiplex PCR; TCRdb's copy has only in-frame clones and lacks some. The repertoire holds millions of clones, approximately 94% seen once, with around 1.1% in the top ten. Sequenced: naive CD8+ T cells sorted from blood. The source is a young man in good health. Both conserved end residues are part of each CDR3. D genes are given only for firm matches. The size entry is marked missing in some rows and otherwise reads once, few, many or a size class.

- | - | TRBJ1-1 | TRBV19 | 14 | TGTGCCAGTAGTATCGGTAGTGGGTACACTGAAGCTTTCTTT | CASSIGSGYTEAFF
TRBD2 | - | TRBJ2-7 | TRBV7-8 | 14 | TGTGCCAGCAGCCTGGGACTACATTCCTACGAGCAGTACTTC | CASSLGLHSYEQYF
- | - | TRBJ1-1 | TRBV19 | 12 | TGTGCCAGTAGTATAGGGGAGGGGACAGCTTTCTTT | CASSIGEGTAFF
TRBD1 | - | TRBJ2-7 | TRBV5-6 | 14 | TGTGCCAGCAGCTTCAGGGACAGCTTATACGAGCAGTACTTC | CASSFRDSLYEQYF
- | - | TRBJ1-3 | TRBV6-5 | 16 | TGTGCCAGCAGTTATCATCTCCGGGACGGTGGAAACACCATATATTTT | CASSYHLRDGGNTIYF
- | - | TRBJ2-2 | TRBV28 | 14 | TGTGCCACATTCTTGACGGGGAACACCGGGGAGCTGTTTTTT | CATFLTGNTGELFF
- | - | TRBJ2-5 | TRBV4-3 | 15 | TGCGCCAGCAGCTACAGCACAGGGGGGGTCGAGACCCAGTACTTC | CASSYSTGGVETQYF
- | few | TRBJ2-7 | TRBV7-2 | 12 | TGTGCCAGCAGCTTAGGGACTTACGAGCAGTACTTC | CASSLGTYEQYF
- | - | TRBJ2-7 | TRBV6-6 | 14 | TGTGCCAGCAACAAGGACAGCCCAACATACGAGCAGTACTTC | CASNKDSPTYEQYF
- | once | TRBJ1-4 | TRBV5-6 | 14 | TGTGCCAGCAGCTTGGAGGCATTCGATGAAAAACTGTTTTTT | CASSLEAFDEKLFF
- | - | TRBJ2-1 | TRBV7-9 | 14 | TGTGCCAGCAGCTTGGGGACTGCGTCGGGTGAGCAGTTCTTC | CASSLGTASGEQFF
TRBD1 | - | TRBJ2-6 | TRBV6-5 | 15 | TGTGCCAGCAGCGTGACAGGGGCCGGGGCCAACGTCCTGACTTTC | CASSVTGAGANVLTF
- | few | TRBJ1-1 | TRBV19 | 12 | TGTGCCAGTAGTATGTGGAACACTGAAGCTTTCTTT | CASSMWNTEAFF
TRBD2 | - | TRBJ2-1 | TRBV5-4 | 15 | TGTGCCAGCAGCTCCCAGGGACTAGATTACAATGAGCAGTTCTTC | CASSSQGLDYNEQFF